The clone carrying this TCR beta chain was recorded once. Several immunoSEQ plates held equal portions of the genomic DNA taken from each subset. The data were produced by immunoSEQ multiplex PCR, yet TCRdb's version contains in-frame clones alone and is incomplete. This repertoire shows some 1.4 million clones, more than 95% found once; its top ten account for approximately 1.1%. The CDR3 loop spans 18 amino acids. Germline-derived CDR1 and CDR2 are ENHRY and SYGVKD. V lost 1 base, J lost 4 bases, and 10 bases stayed unmatched. The data were taken from a study of shared clonotypes between healthy human individuals.

The sequenced sample consisted of naive CD4+ T cells sorted from blood. The subset here: CD45RA+ positively selected. The rearrangement joins TRBV10-3 to TRBJ2-5, with 12 bases aligning to TRBD2. The TCR was taken from a man aged 25-45 years in good health. DNA of the CDR3: TGTGCCATCAGTGAGTTTTCCGGACTAGCGGGACGGGGAGAGACCCAGTACTTC. Translated, it gives CAISEFSGLAGRGETQYF.